This TCR beta chain was obtained from a study of regulatory T cells in long-lasting Graves disease. Specified time point: newly diagnosed GD, antithyroid drugs for less than 3 months. Preparation of the TCR library used RNA extracted from PBMCs. CDR3 length: 14 residues. CDR1 SGHDT and CDR2 YYEEEE come from the germline V gene. With V trimmed by 2 bases and J by 7 bases, 7 bases remained unmatched. The TCR beta library used iRepertoire HTBI primers with Arm-PCR amplification of CDR3. TCRdb itself ran the multiplex PCR reads through MiXCR, one entry per CDR3 protein. The sample includes under 450,000 distinct CDR3 sequences, approximately 10% of them seen just once. This clonotype was counted a few times. The same sample was also used in a study of T cells in Graves' hyperthyroidism and ophthalmopathy.

The sequence derives from a woman between 18 and 29 years old with Graves disease. The chain combines TRBV5-6 with TRBJ2-7; 9 bases align to TRBD1. The material sequenced was peripheral blood mononuclear cells (PBMCs), taken at new diagnosis, from a patient treated with antithyroid drugs. CDR3 sequence (DNA): TGTGCCAGCAGCTTACCGGGACAGGGAGATGAGCAGTACTTC. This translates into CASSLPGQGDEQYF.